A selection of T cell receptor beta chains follows, all from one sample in a study of response to subunit inactivated influenza vaccine. Each CDR3 protein is one row after TCRdb ran MiXCR on the RT-PCR reads. The sample yields about 620,000 distinct CDR3 sequences, over 9% seen once. These same records also appear under a second study, on T cells expressing NK-cell markers.

The sample was PBMCs from blood, taken on the day of vaccination. The receptors here all came from a man between 50 and 59 years old who received an inactivated influenza vaccine. Both conserved end residues are part of each CDR3. A D gene is named only where the DNA matches it firmly. A clone size is listed for some rows: how often the clone was seen (once, few, many), or a class if it is expanded.

size: .
J: TRBJ2-3
D: TRBD2
V: TRBV12-5
DNA: TGTGCTAGTGGTTTGGTAGCCGGGGGAGGGAGGAGCACAGATACGCAGTATTTT
CDR3: CASGLVAGGGRSTDTQYF

size: .
J: TRBJ1-1
D: TRBD1
V: TRBV15
DNA: TGTGCCACCAGCAGAGGGGACAGAACCACTGAAGCTTTCTTT
CDR3: CATSRGDRTTEAFF

size: few
J: TRBJ2-1
D: TRBD2
V: TRBV9
DNA: TGTGCCAGCAGCGCCAGGACTAGATCCTACAATGAGCAGTTCTTC
CDR3: CASSARTRSYNEQFF

size: .
J: TRBJ2-3
D: .
V: TRBV29-1
DNA: TGCAGCGCTGGGCGGTGGAGGGGACACACAGATACGCAGTATTTT
CDR3: CSAGRWRGHTDTQYF

size: many
J: TRBJ2-3
D: TRBD1
V: TRBV14
DNA: TGTGCCAGCAGCCGCCACAGGGGGCTCGGCACAGATACGCAGTATTTT
CDR3: CASSRHRGLGTDTQYF

size: .
J: TRBJ2-7
D: .
V: TRBV24-1
DNA: TGTGCCACCAGTGATCGGGGCAGGGGCCACGAGCAGTACTTC
CDR3: CATSDRGRGHEQYF

size: few
J: TRBJ2-1
D: .
V: TRBV29-1
DNA: TGCAGCGTTGTGGTTCCCCGGTTCTACAATGAGCAGTTCTTC
CDR3: CSVVVPRFYNEQFF

size: .
J: TRBJ2-1
D: TRBD2
V: TRBV11-2
DNA: TGTGCCAGCAGCCTAGCGGGACTCGCCCCCTACAATGAGCAGTTCTTC
CDR3: CASSLAGLAPYNEQFF

size: .
J: TRBJ2-5
D: .
V: TRBV13
DNA: TGTGCCAGCAGCTTACGACAGTCATACCAAGAGACCCAGTACTTC
CDR3: CASSLRQSYQETQYF

size: few
J: TRBJ2-1
D: TRBD2
V: TRBV5-1
DNA: TGCGCCAGCAGCTTGTCGCCCCTAGCGGGAGGTAACAATGAGCAGTTCTTC
CDR3: CASSLSPLAGGNNEQFF

size: many
J: TRBJ2-5
D: .
V: TRBV11-2
DNA: TGTGCCAGCAGGACCTGGGGGTCTCTGGAGACCCAGTACTTC
CDR3: CASRTWGSLETQYF

size: few
J: TRBJ2-7
D: TRBD2
V: TRBV13
DNA: TGTGCCAGCAGCGGAGGACTAGCGGGGGCCTACGAGCAGTACTTC
CDR3: CASSGGLAGAYEQYF

size: .
J: TRBJ2-5
D: TRBD2
V: TRBV12-3/TRBV12-4
DNA: TGTGCCAGCAGTCCCGGGACTAGCGGGGCGTACCAAGAGACCCAGTACTTC
CDR3: CASSPGTSGAYQETQYF

size: .
J: TRBJ2-3
D: TRBD1
V: TRBV20-1
DNA: TGCAGTGTTTATCCTGAGACAGGGAAAGACGGAGGTACGCAGTATTTT
CDR3: CSVYPETGKDGGTQYF

size: .
J: TRBJ1-3
D: .
V: TRBV4-3
DNA: TGCGCCAGCAGCCAAGAGGTAGCTGGAAACACCATATATTTT
CDR3: CASSQEVAGNTIYF

size: .
J: TRBJ2-2
D: .
V: TRBV12-3/TRBV12-4
DNA: TGTGCCAGCAGTTTAGCGCGAGGGGTAGGCACCGGGGAGCTGTTTTTT
CDR3: CASSLARGVGTGELFF

size: .
J: TRBJ2-3
D: TRBD2
V: TRBV7-6
DNA: TGTGCCAGCAGCTCGTTCCTAGCGGTCCCTGCAGATACGCAGTATTTT
CDR3: CASSSFLAVPADTQYF

size: few
J: TRBJ2-5
D: .
V: TRBV5-1
DNA: TGCGCCAGCGCAGGGATTGGAGAGACCCAGTACTTC
CDR3: CASAGIGETQYF

size: .
J: TRBJ2-1
D: TRBD2
V: TRBV7-9
DNA: TGTGCCAGCAGCGTCGGACTAGGAGCTTACAATGAGCAGTTCTTC
CDR3: CASSVGLGAYNEQFF

size: few
J: TRBJ2-3
D: .
V: TRBV14
DNA: TGTGCCAGCAGCCAAGGGCGGGGGCTCACAGATACGCAGTATTTT
CDR3: CASSQGRGLTDTQYF

size: .
J: TRBJ2-5
D: .
V: TRBV20-1
DNA: TGCAGTGCTAGACGGACAGAACAAGAGACCCAGTACTTC
CDR3: CSARRTEQETQYF

size: few
J: TRBJ2-5
D: TRBD1
V: TRBV25-1
DNA: TGTGCCAGCAGTGAATTCGGGACAGGCGGGGAGACCCAGTACTTC
CDR3: CASSEFGTGGETQYF

size: many
J: TRBJ2-7
D: .
V: TRBV28
DNA: TGTGCCAGCAGTTTAAAGCGGGTACTGCCGGACGAGCAGTACTTC
CDR3: CASSLKRVLPDEQYF

size: .
J: TRBJ2-1
D: .
V: TRBV3-1
DNA: TGTGCCAGCAGCCAAGATGGAGACAGGTTTTCCCAATTAGAGCAGTTCTTC
CDR3: CASSQDGDRFSQLEQFF

size: .
J: TRBJ2-2
D: .
V: TRBV6-1
DNA: TGTGCCAGCAGGGAAGTGATCACCGGGGAGCTGTTTTTT
CDR3: CASREVITGELFF

size: few
J: TRBJ2-1
D: .
V: TRBV7-9
DNA: TGTGCCAGCAGCCTGACAAACAGAGGGAATGAGCAGTTCTTC
CDR3: CASSLTNRGNEQFF

size: few
J: TRBJ2-3
D: TRBD2
V: TRBV10-3
DNA: TGTGCCATCGGTGGACTAGCGGGGGCCAACACAGATACGCAGTATTTT
CDR3: CAIGGLAGANTDTQYF

size: many
J: TRBJ2-1
D: .
V: TRBV7-2
DNA: TGCGCCAGCAGCTTGGCCCGTTACAATGAGCAGTTCTTC
CDR3: CASSLARYNEQFF

size: few
J: TRBJ2-1
D: .
V: TRBV6-2/TRBV6-3
DNA: TGTGCCAGCAGTCCGGAGAAATCGAATGAGCAGTTCTTC
CDR3: CASSPEKSNEQFF

size: few
J: TRBJ1-5
D: .
V: TRBV7-9
DNA: TGTGCCAGCAGCTTCTTGGCGGAACCCCAGCATTTT
CDR3: CASSFLAEPQHF

size: .
J: TRBJ2-7
D: .
V: TRBV6-5
DNA: TGTGCCAGCAGTTACGCAAAAGCCGGTAGCTCCAGGACTCGCTACGAGCAGTACTTC
CDR3: CASSYAKAGSSRTRYEQYF